The text below deals with one T cell receptor (beta chain). The sample comes from a study of T cell responses to AZD1222 COVID-19 vaccine. V gave up 0 bases and J gave up 5 bases, with 15 bases separating them. The CDR3 spans 16 residues. The germline V gene has CDR1 LGHNA and CDR2 YSLEER. The assay was immunoSEQ multiplex PCR, and TCRdb's table has in-frame clones only and misses some. The table lists 150,000 or so clones, about 90% of them singletons. The sequence came from an adult who received the AZD1222 COVID-19 vaccine. Sequencing used peripheral blood, obtained 28 days after the second AZD1222 dose. J is TRBJ2-3 and V is TRBV4-3, with D perhaps assigned TRBD1 or TRBD2 (5 bases each). This CDR3 reads CASSQDFQGGGDTQYF. DNA of the CDR3: TGCGCCAGCAGCCAAGATTTCCAGGGCGGAGGAGATACGCAGTATTTT.